Presented here are 2 T cell receptor beta chains from one specimen sequenced in a study of CD8 T cells in ankylosing spondylitis. From the 5' RACE reads, TCRdb called clonotypes with MiXCR, one entry per CDR3 protein. The data hold 200,000 or so distinct CDR3 sequences, with approximately 12% observed a single time. The source material was blood, either unsorted or a sorted T cell fraction (not recorded which). All receptors derive from a female donor with ankylosing spondylitis or in good health (not recorded which).

Ten or more counts support this clonotype. The J gene is TRBJ1-4, the V gene TRBV3-1, with a possible D match to TRBD1 (5 bases). The CDR3 runs to 14 residues. Looked up from germline, CDR1 is LGHDT and CDR2 is YNNKEL (reference sequence). V was shortened by 2 bases and J by 5 bases, with 9 bases between the two germline ends. Written as DNA, the CDR3 is TGTGCCAGCAGCCAACGGGGGGGGAATGAAAAACTGTTTTTT. The encoded protein is CASSQRGGNEKLFF. The variable domain in full, completed from reference TRBV3-1 and TRBJ1-4, reads DTAVSQTPKYLVTQMGNDKSIKCEQNLGHDTMYWYKQDSKKFLKIMFSYNNKELIINETVPNRFSPKSPDKAHLNLHINSLELGDSAVYFCASSQRGGNEKLFFGSGTQLSVL.

This clonotype was recorded at least ten times. J is TRBJ2-5 and V is TRBV9, with 8 bases that match TRBD1. This CDR3 has 15 amino acids. Germline V lookup: CDR1 SGDLS, CDR2 YYNGEE. Unmatched junction bases numbered 7, after V lost 3 bases and J lost 3 bases. The CDR3 here is CASSAMDRVEETQYF. The DNA of the CDR3 is TGTGCCAGCAGCGCGATGGACAGGGTCGAAGAGACCCAGTACTTC.